These 10 T cell receptor beta chains originate from one sample sequenced in a study of T cells in Graves' hyperthyroidism and ophthalmopathy. The source material, RNA transcripts, was used to amplify TCR beta CDR3 regions. Initially, a first-round RT-PCR of the TCR CDR3 employed the HTBI primer set. A single record per CDR3 protein comes from TCRdb applying MiXCR to the multiplex PCR reads. The sample carries over 500,000 distinct CDR3 sequences, roughly 15% recorded once. Sequenced: blood. The origin of the receptors is a young woman with Graves' ophthalmopathy.

This clonotype was seen more than once but under ten times. The gene calls are TRBV18 and TRBJ1-5; TRBD1 matches at 7 bases. Germline-derived CDR1 and CDR2 are KGHSH and LQKENI. The CDR3 totals 17 residues. The V segment lost 0 bases and the J segment 0 bases; nucleotides outside the gene matches: 5. CDR3 sequence reads: CASSPPEQGFSNQPQHF. Written as DNA, the CDR3 is TGTGCCAGCTCACCACCGGAACAGGGGTTTAGCAATCAGCCCCAGCATTTT.

Many counts were recorded for this clonotype. CDR3 region: CAWSQKEKLFF. DNA of the CDR3: TGTGCCTGGAGTCAGAAGGAAAAACTGTTTTTT. The gene calls are TRBV30 and TRBJ1-4; D unclear. The V gene's germline CDR1 is GTSNPN and CDR2 SVGIG (reference sequence). V lost 2 bases and J lost 8, with 6 bases in between. The CDR3 consists of 11 residues.

The sample holds many counts of this clonotype. CDR3 sequence (DNA): TGCAGTGCGTTCGGGACTAGCGGGATAAATGAGCAGTTCTTC. It translates to CSAFGTSGINEQFF. The rearrangement uses TRBV20-1 and TRBJ2-1; 13 nucleotides line up with TRBD2. CDR3 length: 14 amino acids. With 6 bases clipped from V and 7 bases from J, the junction kept 6 bases outside the gene matches. The V gene's germline CDR1 is DFQATT and CDR2 SNEGSKA (reference sequence).

At least ten counts were recorded for this clonotype. The chain has TRBV27 and TRBJ2-7; 9 positions match TRBD2. J was trimmed by 7 bases and V by 4 bases; bases with no gene match: 5. The CDR3 is 13 amino acids. Germline values: CDR1 MNHEY, CDR2 SMNVEV (reference sequence). The CDR3 sequence: CASSSSGMGEQYF. The CDR3 DNA is TGTGCCAGCAGTTCTAGCGGGATGGGAGAGCAGTACTTC.

This clonotype was seen many times. The rearrangement joins TRBV6-1 to TRBJ1-5, with D hard to call. V was cut by 6 bases and J by 2 bases, with 11 bases left in between. From germline, CDR1 is MNHNS and CDR2 SASEGT. The CDR3 contains 14 residues. The CDR3 spells CASRSDGRNQPQHF. CDR3 in DNA: TGTGCCAGCAGAAGCGACGGTCGCAATCAGCCCCAGCATTTT.

At least ten counts were recorded for this clonotype. The rearrangement joins TRBV6-1 to TRBJ1-6, with 12 bases fitting TRBD1. Germline CDR1 and CDR2: MNHNS and SASEGT. The CDR3 is 19 amino acids. The ends lost 3 bases at V and 3 bases at J; junction bases unmatched: 9. This chain's CDR3 is CASSDQRDRGPIYNSPLHF. The CDR3 DNA sequence: TGTGCCAGCAGTGATCAAAGGGACAGGGGGCCGATCTATAATTCACCCCTCCACTTT.

This clonotype was seen repeatedly, ten times or more. V is TRBV5-1 and J is TRBJ1-5, with D uncertain. Germline assignment: CDR1 SGHRS and CDR2 YFSETQ. Trimming stripped 0 bases from V and 3 bases from J, with 7 bases between. The CDR3 runs 14 residues. CDR3 nucleotides: TGCGCCAGCAGCTTGGACGCGGACAATCAGCCCCAGCATTTT. Its translation is CASSLDADNQPQHF.

V is TRBV20-1 and J is TRBJ2-7, with D maybe TRBD1 (6 bases). CDR1 is DFQATT, CDR2 SNEGSKA, per germline (reference sequence). The CDR3 totals 14 residues. The germline V and J ends were trimmed by 1 base and 1 base, with 11 bases remaining between them. This chain's CDR3 is CSARVGQSSYEQYF. In DNA form, the CDR3 reads TGCAGTGCTAGAGTTGGACAGTCTTCCTACGAGCAGTACTTC.

The sample holds many counts of this clonotype. V and J are TRBV3-1 and TRBJ2-1; the D is unclear. Germline values: CDR1 LGHDT, CDR2 YNNKEL (reference sequence). The CDR3 has 15 amino acids. V gave up 1 base and J gave up 0 bases, with 7 bases separating them. The CDR3 loop reads CASSQGPSSYNEQFF. As DNA, the CDR3 is TGTGCCAGCAGCCAAGGTCCTAGCTCCTACAATGAGCAGTTCTTC.

As for this clonotype: This clone may be a read error of a much larger clone one base away. V and J are TRBV7-9 and TRBJ2-7; D might be TRBD1 (5 bases). The germline V and J ends were trimmed by 8 bases and 4 bases, with 18 bases remaining between them. The germline gives CDR1 SEHNR, CDR2 FQNEAQ (reference sequence). This CDR3 contains 14 residues. The CDR3 sequence is CASLAAGNGYEQYF. As DNA, the CDR3 is TGTGCCAGCTTGGCCGCAGGGAATGGGTACGAGCAGTACTTC.